These T cell receptor beta chains were read from a single sample in a study of T cell changes during pregnancy in multiple sclerosis. Libraries were prepared by immunoSEQ multiplex PCR; TCRdb keeps only in-frame clonotypes and omits some of them. The sample includes approximately 61,000 clones, 88% of them seen just once. This specimen was peripheral blood, taken in the first trimester of pregnancy. The source is a female donor with multiple sclerosis, enrolled in a pregnancy study. Both conserved end residues are part of each CDR3. Each record gives: V gene, D gene, clone size, J gene, CDR3 DNA, CDR3 protein. A D gene is named only where the DNA matches it firmly. Part of the rows lack a size; the others show once, few, many or a class for expanded clones.

TRBV4-3,-,-,TRBJ2-3,TGCGCCAGCAGCCCAAGTGTGGGGGGAAACACAGATACGCAGTATTTT,CASSPSVGGNTDTQYF
TRBV21-1,-,-,TRBJ2-7,TGTGCCAGCAGCAATAGGGACTCCACCTACGAGCAGTACTTC,CASSNRDSTYEQYF
TRBV7-6,TRBD2,-,TRBJ2-1,TGTGCCAGCAGCGCAGCCGGGACTACTCTCGGTGAGCAGTTCTTC,CASSAAGTTLGEQFF
TRBV18,TRBD1,-,TRBJ2-7,TGTGCCAGCTCACCGAACAGGGACAGGGGGGCCTACGAGCAGTACTTC,CASSPNRDRGAYEQYF
TRBV5-4,TRBD1,-,TRBJ1-2,TGTGCCAGCAGCTTATCCAGGGGGAATAACTATGGCTACACCTTC,CASSLSRGNNYGYTF
TRBV7-9,TRBD2,-,TRBJ2-1,TGTGCCAGCAGCTATAGCGGGAGGGCTGCGAATGAGCAGTTCTTC,CASSYSGRAANEQFF
TRBV28,TRBD2,-,TRBJ2-7,TGTGCCAGCAGTTTAGGTGGGGCGGGAGGGCACGACGAGCAGTACTTC,CASSLGGAGGHDEQYF
TRBV11-2,TRBD2,-,TRBJ2-7,TGTGCCAGCAGCTTAGAGGGACTAGTCACCGAGCAGTACTTC,CASSLEGLVTEQYF
TRBV19,-,-,TRBJ2-7,TGTGCCAGTAGAAGGGGACTCCTCTCCTACGAGCAGTACTTC,CASRRGLLSYEQYF
TRBV27,TRBD2,once,TRBJ2-1,TGTGCCAGCAGTCGTAGCGGGAGTTTCGATGAGCAGTTCTTC,CASSRSGSFDEQFF
TRBV5-1,-,-,TRBJ1-1,TGCGCCAGCAGCTTGATCTCAGGGGCCACTGAAGCTTTCTTT,CASSLISGATEAFF
TRBV27,-,-,TRBJ2-1,TGTGCCAGCAGTTTATCGTCGGGAGCTTACTACAATGAGCAGTTCTTC,CASSLSSGAYYNEQFF
TRBV11-2,-,-,TRBJ1-2,TGTGCCAGCAGCCTAGGACAGAACTATGGCTACACCTTC,CASSLGQNYGYTF
TRBV6-4,-,-,TRBJ1-5,TGTGCCAGCAGTGAAAATCTCAGCAATCAGCCCCAGCATTTT,CASSENLSNQPQHF
TRBV28,TRBD1,-,TRBJ2-2,TGTGCCAGCAGTCCCCCGAGACAGGGGTCCGGGGAGCTGTTTTTT,CASSPPRQGSGELFF
TRBV19,-,-,TRBJ2-3,TGTGCCAGTAGAATATCCGGGGATACGCAGTATTTT,CASRISGDTQYF
TRBV9,TRBD2,once,TRBJ2-5,TGTGCCAGCAGCGGGACTAGCGGGAGGGGAGAGACCCAGTACTTC,CASSGTSGRGETQYF
TRBV5-6,TRBD1,-,TRBJ1-1,TGTGCCAGCAGCTTCGGGACAGCCTCGAAAGCTTTCTTT,CASSFGTASKAFF
TRBV7-2,TRBD2,-,TRBJ2-2,TGTGCCAGCAGCTTACTAGCGGGAGTCAACACCGGGGAGCTGTTTTTT,CASSLLAGVNTGELFF
TRBV19,TRBD1,-,TRBJ2-3,TGTGCCAGTAGTTGGAGGCCGGGACAGGGTTTAGGTACGCAGTATTTT,CASSWRPGQGLGTQYF
TRBV6-6,TRBD2,-,TRBJ2-5,TGTGCCAGCAAAGGTCAGAGCGGGAGACCCCAAGAGACCCAGTACTTC,CASKGQSGRPQETQYF
TRBV30,TRBD2,-,TRBJ2-3,TGTGCCTGGAGTCGTCCCAAACTAGCGGGAGAAGGCTGGTACACAGATACGCAGTATTTT,CAWSRPKLAGEGWYTDTQYF
TRBV30,TRBD1,once,TRBJ1-4,TGTGCCTGGAGTCAGATCGATTACGGGACAGTTAATGAAAAACTGTTTTTT,CAWSQIDYGTVNEKLFF
TRBV6-5,-,few,TRBJ1-2,TGTGCCAGCAGTTATTCTCTACGACTCCCCTATGGCTACACCTTC,CASSYSLRLPYGYTF
TRBV28,-,-,TRBJ1-5,TGTGCCAGCAGTTTATCGGGGGATCAGCCCCAGCATTTT,CASSLSGDQPQHF
TRBV7-9,-,-,TRBJ1-4,TGTGCCAGCAGCCTCGGCGGGTCAACTAATGAAAAACTGTTTTTT,CASSLGGSTNEKLFF
TRBV5-1,-,-,TRBJ2-2,TGCGCCAGCAGCTTGGTTATGAACACCGGGGAGCTGTTTTTT,CASSLVMNTGELFF